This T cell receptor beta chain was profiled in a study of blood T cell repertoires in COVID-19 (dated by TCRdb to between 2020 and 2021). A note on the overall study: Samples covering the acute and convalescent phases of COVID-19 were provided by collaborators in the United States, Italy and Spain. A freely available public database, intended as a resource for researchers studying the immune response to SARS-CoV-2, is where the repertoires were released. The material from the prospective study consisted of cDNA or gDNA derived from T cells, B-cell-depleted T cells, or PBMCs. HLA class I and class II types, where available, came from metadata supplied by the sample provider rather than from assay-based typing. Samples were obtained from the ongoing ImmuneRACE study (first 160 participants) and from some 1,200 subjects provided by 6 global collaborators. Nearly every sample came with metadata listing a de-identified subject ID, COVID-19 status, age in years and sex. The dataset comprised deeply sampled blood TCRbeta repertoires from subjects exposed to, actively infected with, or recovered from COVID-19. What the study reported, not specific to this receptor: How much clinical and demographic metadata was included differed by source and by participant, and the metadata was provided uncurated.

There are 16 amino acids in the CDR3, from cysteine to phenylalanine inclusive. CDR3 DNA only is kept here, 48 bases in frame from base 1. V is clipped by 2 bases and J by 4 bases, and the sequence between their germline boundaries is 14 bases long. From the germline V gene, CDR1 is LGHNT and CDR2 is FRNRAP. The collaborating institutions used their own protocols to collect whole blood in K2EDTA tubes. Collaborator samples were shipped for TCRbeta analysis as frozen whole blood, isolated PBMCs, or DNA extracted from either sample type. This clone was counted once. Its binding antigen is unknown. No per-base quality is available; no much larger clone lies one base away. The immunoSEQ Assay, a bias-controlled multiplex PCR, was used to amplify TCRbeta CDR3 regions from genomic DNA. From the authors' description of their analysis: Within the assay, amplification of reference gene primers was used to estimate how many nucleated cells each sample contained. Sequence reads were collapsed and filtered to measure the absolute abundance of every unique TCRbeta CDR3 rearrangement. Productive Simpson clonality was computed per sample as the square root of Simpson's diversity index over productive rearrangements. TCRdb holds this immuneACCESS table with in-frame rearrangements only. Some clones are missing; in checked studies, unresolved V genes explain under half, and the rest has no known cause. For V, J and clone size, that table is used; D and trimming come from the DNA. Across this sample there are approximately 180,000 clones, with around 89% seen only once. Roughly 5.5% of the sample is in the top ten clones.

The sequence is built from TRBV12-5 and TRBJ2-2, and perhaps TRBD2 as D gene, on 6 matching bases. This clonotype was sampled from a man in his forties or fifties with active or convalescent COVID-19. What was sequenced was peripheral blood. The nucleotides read TGTGCTAGTGGTTTGTTGGTAGCGGCTAGCACCGGGGAGCTGTTTTTT. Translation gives CASGLLVAASTGELFF.